These T cell receptor beta chains were read from a single sample in a study of regulatory T cells in long-lasting Graves disease. TCRdb passed the multiplex PCR reads through MiXCR, listing each CDR3 protein once. The table includes some 330,000 distinct CDR3 sequences, around 23% detected once. Sequences were derived from peripheral blood mononuclear cells (PBMCs), sampled when the disease was refractory, from a patient treated with antithyroid drugs. These receptors all stem from a woman in her thirties or forties with Graves disease. Each CDR3 is given with its conserved first and last residue. A D gene is named only where the DNA matches it firmly. Clone size appears in some rows only: once, few, many, or a class for an expanded clone.

v_call: TRBV12-3/TRBV12-4
j_call: TRBJ2-4
d_call: TRBD2
clone_size: many
cdr3_aa: CASSFGGVAKNIQYF
cdr3_nt: TGTGCCAGCAGTTTCGGGGGGGTCGCCAAAAACATTCAGTACTTC

v_call: TRBV28
j_call: TRBJ2-5
d_call: NA
clone_size: many
cdr3_aa: CASSLPPARKETQYF
cdr3_nt: TGTGCCAGCAGTCTCCCCCCCGCCAGGAAAGAGACCCAGTACTTC

v_call: TRBV6-1
j_call: TRBJ1-2
d_call: NA
clone_size: many
cdr3_aa: CASSIRDAYGYTF
cdr3_nt: TGTGCCAGCAGTATCCGGGACGCCTATGGCTACACCTTC

v_call: TRBV9
j_call: TRBJ2-1
d_call: NA
clone_size: NA
cdr3_aa: CASSVSSGTYNEQFF
cdr3_nt: TGTGCCAGCAGCGTAAGTAGCGGCACGTACAATGAGCAGTTCTTC

v_call: TRBV30
j_call: TRBJ2-4
d_call: NA
clone_size: NA
cdr3_aa: CAWSGVGAINIQYF
cdr3_nt: TGTGCCTGGAGTGGGGTAGGAGCCATTAACATTCAGTACTTC

v_call: TRBV7-8
j_call: TRBJ2-7
d_call: NA
clone_size: many
cdr3_aa: CASSYDTGSEQYF
cdr3_nt: TGTGCCAGCAGCTATGACACGGGCTCCGAGCAGTACTTC

v_call: TRBV19
j_call: TRBJ2-2
d_call: NA
clone_size: few
cdr3_aa: CASSRGLINTGELFF
cdr3_nt: TGTGCCAGTAGTCGGGGACTCATCAACACCGGGGAGCTGTTTTTT

v_call: TRBV29-1
j_call: TRBJ2-7
d_call: NA
clone_size: many
cdr3_aa: CSVEGQGLNYEQYF
cdr3_nt: TGCAGCGTTGAGGGGCAGGGGTTGAACTACGAGCAGTACTTC

v_call: TRBV2
j_call: TRBJ2-5
d_call: TRBD2
clone_size: NA
cdr3_aa: CASSGMAGGLETQYF
cdr3_nt: TGTGCCAGCAGTGGAATGGCGGGGGGATTAGAGACCCAGTACTTC

v_call: TRBV24-1
j_call: TRBJ2-7
d_call: NA
clone_size: many
cdr3_aa: CATSDNDFQPDYEQYF
cdr3_nt: TGTGCCACCAGTGATAACGACTTCCAGCCGGACTACGAGCAGTACTTC

v_call: TRBV7-9
j_call: TRBJ2-3
d_call: NA
clone_size: NA
cdr3_aa: CASSLVGHSSTDTQYF
cdr3_nt: TGTGCCAGCAGCTTAGTAGGTCATTCTAGCACAGATACGCAGTATTTT

v_call: TRBV29-1
j_call: TRBJ2-4
d_call: TRBD1
clone_size: many
cdr3_aa: CSVQGVRNIQYF
cdr3_nt: TGCAGCGTCCAGGGGGTACGGAACATTCAGTACTTC

v_call: TRBV24-1
j_call: TRBJ2-2
d_call: NA
clone_size: NA
cdr3_aa: CATDPYTGELFF
cdr3_nt: TGTGCCACCGATCCGTACACCGGGGAGCTGTTTTTT

v_call: TRBV20-1
j_call: TRBJ2-7
d_call: NA
clone_size: many
cdr3_aa: CSARDKDGTFLHEQYF
cdr3_nt: TGCAGTGCTAGAGATAAGGACGGAACCTTCCTCCACGAGCAGTACTTC

v_call: TRBV2
j_call: TRBJ1-6
d_call: NA
clone_size: few
cdr3_aa: CASRNRELRDSPLHF
cdr3_nt: TGTGCCAGCAGGAACAGGGAGTTGAGGGACTCACCCCTCCACTTT

v_call: TRBV10-3
j_call: TRBJ2-6
d_call: NA
clone_size: few
cdr3_aa: CAISSSGANVLTF
cdr3_nt: TGTGCCATCAGTTCCTCTGGGGCCAACGTCCTGACTTTC

v_call: TRBV28
j_call: TRBJ2-3
d_call: NA
clone_size: NA
cdr3_aa: CAGGRQSTDTQYF
cdr3_nt: TGTGCGGGTGGAAGGCAATCAACAGATACGCAGTATTTT

v_call: TRBV28
j_call: TRBJ2-7
d_call: NA
clone_size: many
cdr3_aa: CAIQSSSYEQYF
cdr3_nt: TGTGCCATCCAGTCGAGCTCCTACGAGCAGTACTTC

v_call: TRBV6-1
j_call: TRBJ2-7
d_call: NA
clone_size: many
cdr3_aa: CASSETGWWGSYEQYF
cdr3_nt: TGTGCCAGCAGTGAAACAGGTTGGTGGGGATCCTACGAGCAGTACTTC

v_call: TRBV20-1
j_call: TRBJ2-5
d_call: NA
clone_size: few
cdr3_aa: CSARARTETQYF
cdr3_nt: TGCAGTGCCCGGGCCCGTACAGAGACCCAGTACTTC

v_call: TRBV5-5
j_call: TRBJ2-7
d_call: TRBD1
clone_size: few
cdr3_aa: CASSPLGTGSYEQYF
cdr3_nt: TGTGCCAGCAGCCCCCTGGGGACAGGGTCTTACGAGCAGTACTTC

v_call: TRBV7-9
j_call: TRBJ1-1
d_call: NA
clone_size: NA
cdr3_aa: CASSLTAGVGEAFF
cdr3_nt: TGTGCCAGCAGCTTAACTGCAGGGGTCGGTGAAGCTTTCTTT

v_call: TRBV11-2
j_call: TRBJ1-2
d_call: NA
clone_size: many
cdr3_aa: CASSPSGEIYGYTF
cdr3_nt: TGTGCCAGCAGCCCCTCCGGGGAAATCTATGGCTACACCTTC

v_call: TRBV11-3
j_call: TRBJ2-5
d_call: TRBD2
clone_size: many
cdr3_aa: CASSPRSGRGETQYF
cdr3_nt: TGTGCCAGCAGCCCGCGGAGCGGGAGGGGAGAGACCCAGTACTTC

v_call: TRBV2
j_call: TRBJ1-5
d_call: NA
clone_size: many
cdr3_aa: CASKRGGPQHF
cdr3_nt: TGTGCCAGCAAACGGGGGGGGCCCCAGCATTTT

v_call: TRBV29-1
j_call: TRBJ2-5
d_call: NA
clone_size: many
cdr3_aa: CSVMRETQYF
cdr3_nt: TGCAGCGTTATGAGGGAGACCCAGTACTTC

v_call: TRBV9
j_call: TRBJ2-5
d_call: NA
clone_size: few
cdr3_aa: CASSSWFDQETQYF
cdr3_nt: TGTGCCAGCAGCTCGTGGTTTGACCAGGAGACCCAGTACTTC

v_call: TRBV7-9
j_call: TRBJ2-7
d_call: NA
clone_size: NA
cdr3_aa: CASSPRYYEQYF
cdr3_nt: TGTGCCAGCAGTCCTAGATACTACGAGCAGTACTTC

v_call: TRBV6-5
j_call: TRBJ1-4
d_call: NA
clone_size: many
cdr3_aa: CASSYLRADPNEKLFF
cdr3_nt: TGTGCCAGCAGTTACTTACGGGCAGACCCTAATGAAAAACTGTTTTTT

v_call: TRBV28
j_call: TRBJ1-1
d_call: NA
clone_size: many
cdr3_aa: CASSFMDYILNTEAFF
cdr3_nt: TGTGCCAGCAGTTTCATGGATTATATCTTGAACACTGAAGCTTTCTTT

v_call: TRBV6-1
j_call: TRBJ2-2
d_call: TRBD2
clone_size: NA
cdr3_aa: CASSPWAGGTGELFF
cdr3_nt: TGTGCCAGCAGCCCCTGGGCGGGGGGCACCGGGGAGCTGTTTTTT

v_call: TRBV6-1
j_call: TRBJ2-7
d_call: TRBD2
clone_size: NA
cdr3_aa: CASSAGLAGIYEQYF
cdr3_nt: TGTGCCAGCAGCGCGGGACTAGCGGGTATATACGAGCAGTACTTC

v_call: TRBV3-1
j_call: TRBJ1-3
d_call: NA
clone_size: NA
cdr3_aa: CASSPWRDAGNTIYF
cdr3_nt: TGTGCCAGCAGCCCGTGGAGGGATGCTGGAAACACCATATATTTT

v_call: TRBV9
j_call: TRBJ1-4
d_call: NA
clone_size: NA
cdr3_aa: CASSPPGGTNEKLFF
cdr3_nt: TGTGCCAGCAGCCCCCCAGGCGGGACTAATGAAAAACTGTTTTTT

v_call: TRBV30
j_call: TRBJ1-1
d_call: TRBD1
clone_size: NA
cdr3_aa: CAWSGQGLNTEAFF
cdr3_nt: TGTGCCTGGTCGGGACAGGGGCTGAACACTGAAGCTTTCTTT

v_call: TRBV2
j_call: TRBJ2-2
d_call: NA
clone_size: many
cdr3_aa: CATKTDSNTGELFF
cdr3_nt: TGTGCCACCAAGACAGATTCGAACACCGGGGAGCTGTTTTTT

v_call: TRBV18
j_call: TRBJ2-5
d_call: NA
clone_size: few
cdr3_aa: CASSPQGTTETQYF
cdr3_nt: TGTGCCAGCTCACCCCAAGGGACCACGGAGACCCAGTACTTC

v_call: TRBV7-6
j_call: TRBJ2-2
d_call: NA
clone_size: NA
cdr3_aa: CASGGFGANTGELFF
cdr3_nt: TGTGCCAGCGGAGGATTCGGGGCGAACACCGGGGAGCTGTTTTTT

v_call: TRBV7-2
j_call: TRBJ1-1
d_call: NA
clone_size: many
cdr3_aa: CASSFWVNTEAFF
cdr3_nt: TGTGCCAGCAGCTTTTGGGTGAACACTGAAGCTTTCTTT

v_call: TRBV27
j_call: TRBJ1-2
d_call: NA
clone_size: NA
cdr3_aa: CASSLSGNSNYGYTF
cdr3_nt: TGTGCCAGCAGTTTATCCGGGAATAGTAACTATGGCTACACCTTC

v_call: TRBV9
j_call: TRBJ2-7
d_call: NA
clone_size: NA
cdr3_aa: CASSVEQVPSNSYEQYF
cdr3_nt: TGTGCCAGCAGCGTAGAACAGGTGCCGAGTAACTCCTACGAGCAGTACTTC

v_call: TRBV11-2
j_call: TRBJ2-3
d_call: NA
clone_size: NA
cdr3_aa: CASSLVGGGDTQYF
cdr3_nt: TGTGCCAGCAGCTTAGTCGGCGGCGGGGATACGCAGTATTTT

v_call: TRBV30
j_call: TRBJ1-5
d_call: NA
clone_size: few
cdr3_aa: CAWSVNGDQPQHF
cdr3_nt: TGTGCCTGGAGTGTAAACGGGGACCAGCCCCAGCATTTT

v_call: TRBV5-1
j_call: TRBJ2-7
d_call: NA
clone_size: NA
cdr3_aa: CASSRDMSSYEQYF
cdr3_nt: TGTGCCAGCAGTCGTGATATGAGCTCCTACGAGCAGTACTTC

v_call: TRBV7-7
j_call: TRBJ2-7
d_call: TRBD1
clone_size: NA
cdr3_aa: CASSYGQGSEQYF
cdr3_nt: TGTGCTAGCAGCTACGGACAGGGTAGCGAGCAGTACTTC

v_call: TRBV6-1
j_call: TRBJ1-1
d_call: NA
clone_size: few
cdr3_aa: CASTQGSMNTEAFF
cdr3_nt: TGTGCCAGCACACAGGGATCTATGAACACTGAAGCTTTCTTT

v_call: TRBV3-1
j_call: TRBJ2-2
d_call: TRBD2
clone_size: few
cdr3_aa: CASRRPSTSGGELFF
cdr3_nt: TGTGCCAGCAGACGCCCTTCAACTAGCGGCGGGGAGCTGTTTTTT

v_call: TRBV19
j_call: TRBJ1-2
d_call: TRBD1
clone_size: few
cdr3_aa: CASMTGTWRYGYTF
cdr3_nt: TGTGCCAGTATGACAGGGACTTGGCGGTATGGCTACACCTTC